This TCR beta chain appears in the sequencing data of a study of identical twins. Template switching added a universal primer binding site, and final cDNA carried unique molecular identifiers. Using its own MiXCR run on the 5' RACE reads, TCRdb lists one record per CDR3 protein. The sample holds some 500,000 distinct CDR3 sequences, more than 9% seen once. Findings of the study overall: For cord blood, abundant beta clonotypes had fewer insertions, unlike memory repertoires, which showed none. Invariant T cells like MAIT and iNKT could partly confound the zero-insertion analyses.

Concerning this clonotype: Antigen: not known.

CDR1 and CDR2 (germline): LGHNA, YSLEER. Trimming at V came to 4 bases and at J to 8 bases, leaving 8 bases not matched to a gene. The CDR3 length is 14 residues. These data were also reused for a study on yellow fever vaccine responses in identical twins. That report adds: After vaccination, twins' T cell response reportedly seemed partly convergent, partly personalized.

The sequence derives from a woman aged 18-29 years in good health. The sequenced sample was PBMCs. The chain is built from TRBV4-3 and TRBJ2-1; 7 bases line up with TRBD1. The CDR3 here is CASSPGQVLDEQFF. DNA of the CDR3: TGCGCCAGCAGCCCCGGACAGGTTTTGGATGAGCAGTTCTTC.